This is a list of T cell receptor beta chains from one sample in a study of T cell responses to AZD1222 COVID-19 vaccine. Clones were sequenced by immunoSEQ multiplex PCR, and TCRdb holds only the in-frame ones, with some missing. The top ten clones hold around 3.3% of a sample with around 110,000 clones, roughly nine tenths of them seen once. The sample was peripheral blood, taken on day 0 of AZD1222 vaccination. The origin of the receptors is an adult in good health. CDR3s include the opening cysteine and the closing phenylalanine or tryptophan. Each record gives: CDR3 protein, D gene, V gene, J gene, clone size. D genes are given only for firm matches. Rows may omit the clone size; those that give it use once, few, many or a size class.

CSASGGGAGYGYTF	NA	TRBV20-1	TRBJ1-2	NA
CASSERGGTEAFF	NA	TRBV2	TRBJ1-1	medium-sized
CASSQGYWTDFYGYTF	NA	TRBV4-3	TRBJ1-2	NA
CASSGPGDYTEAFF	NA	TRBV9	TRBJ1-1	NA
CASSSLIGGPGEQYF	NA	TRBV9	TRBJ2-7	NA
CASSKEVGTGGVPLESEAFF	NA	TRBV21-1	TRBJ1-1	NA
CASSGWDSIGGEQFF	TRBD1	TRBV27	TRBJ2-1	NA
CASSSLNNQPQHF	NA	TRBV7-9	TRBJ1-5	NA
CAISGQGQPQHF	TRBD1	TRBV10-3	TRBJ1-5	NA
CASSFPYRGHGYTF	TRBD1	TRBV7-8	TRBJ1-2	NA
CASGKVLDGSSGNTIYF	NA	TRBV19	TRBJ1-3	few
CASSYDLVEDTQYF	NA	TRBV6-5	TRBJ2-3	NA
CASGGGIYYNEQFF	TRBD2	TRBV7-8	TRBJ2-1	NA
CASSLSGLNTEAFF	NA	TRBV5-4	TRBJ1-1	NA
CASSPRSGTQPQHF	NA	TRBV27	TRBJ1-5	NA
CASSPPQLNTEAFF	NA	TRBV7-2	TRBJ1-1	NA
CASTSGQPAPEQYF	NA	TRBV28	TRBJ2-7	NA
CASSLGGTFYGYTF	NA	TRBV28	TRBJ1-2	NA
CASSNDRVNSPLHF	TRBD1	TRBV2	TRBJ1-6	NA
CASRLTGLDYGYTF	NA	TRBV28	TRBJ1-2	NA
CASSRINYGYTF	NA	TRBV5-8	TRBJ1-2	NA
CATLGTSTYNEQFF	TRBD2	TRBV7-8	TRBJ2-1	NA
CASSLVYRTGDTQYF	NA	TRBV5-5	TRBJ2-3	NA
CASSSNWENSYNEQFF	NA	TRBV28	TRBJ2-1	NA
CASMGSIYGYTF	NA	TRBV9	TRBJ1-2	NA
CASSLSIQETQYF	NA	TRBV28	TRBJ2-5	NA
CASSHLTGRLHGYTF	TRBD1	TRBV4-3	TRBJ1-2	few
CASGEFDYTF	NA	TRBV7-2	TRBJ1-2	NA
CASSVDSGGYNEQFF	TRBD2	TRBV9	TRBJ2-1	NA
CASSLRGAGAVEQYF	TRBD2	TRBV3-1/TRBV3-2	TRBJ2-7	once